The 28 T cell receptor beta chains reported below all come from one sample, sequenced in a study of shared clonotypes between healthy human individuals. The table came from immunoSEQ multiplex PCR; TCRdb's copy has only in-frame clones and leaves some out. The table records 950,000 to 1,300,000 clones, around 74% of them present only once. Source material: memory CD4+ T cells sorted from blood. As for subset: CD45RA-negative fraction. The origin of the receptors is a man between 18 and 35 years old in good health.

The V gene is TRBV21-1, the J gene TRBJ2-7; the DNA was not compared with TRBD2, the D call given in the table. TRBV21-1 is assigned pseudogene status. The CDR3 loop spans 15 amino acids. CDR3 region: CASSKSGAQSYEQYF. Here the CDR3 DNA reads TGTGCCAGCAGCAAAAGCGGGGCGCAGTCCTACGAGCAGTACTTC.

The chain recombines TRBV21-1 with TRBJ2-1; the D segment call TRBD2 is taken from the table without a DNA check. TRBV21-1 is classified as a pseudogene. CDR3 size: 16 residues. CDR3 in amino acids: CASQDEGTPVYNEQFF. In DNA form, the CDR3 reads TGTGCCAGCCAAGATGAAGGGACTCCCGTCTACAATGAGCAGTTCTTC.

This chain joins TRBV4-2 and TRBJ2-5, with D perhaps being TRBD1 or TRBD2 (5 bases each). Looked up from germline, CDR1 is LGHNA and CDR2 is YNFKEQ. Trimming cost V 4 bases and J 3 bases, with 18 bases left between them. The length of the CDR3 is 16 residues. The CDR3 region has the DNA TGTGCCAGCAGCCCACTTCTTGGGGGAGCAAAAGAGACCCAGTACTTC. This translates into CASSPLLGGAKETQYF.

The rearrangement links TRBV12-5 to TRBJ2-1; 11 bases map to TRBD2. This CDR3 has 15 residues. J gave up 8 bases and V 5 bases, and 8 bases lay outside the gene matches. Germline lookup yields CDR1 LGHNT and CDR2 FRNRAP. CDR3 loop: CASGRSGGAVDEQFF. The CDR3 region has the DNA TGTGCTAGTGGTCGTAGCGGGGGGGCCGTAGATGAGCAGTTCTTC.

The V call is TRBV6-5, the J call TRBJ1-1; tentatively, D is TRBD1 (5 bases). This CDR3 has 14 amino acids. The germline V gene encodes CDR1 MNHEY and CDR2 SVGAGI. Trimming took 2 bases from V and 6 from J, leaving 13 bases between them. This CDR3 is CASSYQGRSPEAFF. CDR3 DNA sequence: TGTGCCAGCAGTTACCAGGGCCGCAGCCCTGAAGCTTTCTTT.

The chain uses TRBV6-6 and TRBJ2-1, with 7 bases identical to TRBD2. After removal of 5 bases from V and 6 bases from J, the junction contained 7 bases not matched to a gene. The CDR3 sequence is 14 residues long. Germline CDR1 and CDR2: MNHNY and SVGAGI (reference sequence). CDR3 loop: CASSLGLESNEQFF. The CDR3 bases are TGTGCCAGCAGTCTTGGACTAGAAAGCAATGAGCAGTTCTTC.

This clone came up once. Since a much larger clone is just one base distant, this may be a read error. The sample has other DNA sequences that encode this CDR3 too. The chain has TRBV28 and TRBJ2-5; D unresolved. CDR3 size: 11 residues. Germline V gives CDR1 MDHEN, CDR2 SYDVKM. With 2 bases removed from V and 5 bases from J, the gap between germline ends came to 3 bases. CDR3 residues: CASSLGETQYF. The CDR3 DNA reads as TGTGCCAGCAGTTTAGGCGAGACCCAGTACTTC.

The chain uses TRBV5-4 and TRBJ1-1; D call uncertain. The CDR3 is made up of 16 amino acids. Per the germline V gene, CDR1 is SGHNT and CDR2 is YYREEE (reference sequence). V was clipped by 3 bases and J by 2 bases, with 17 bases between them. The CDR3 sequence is CASSSGGPNGNTEAFF. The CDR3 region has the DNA TGTGCCAGCAGCTCCGGCGGACCTAACGGTAACACTGAAGCTTTCTTT. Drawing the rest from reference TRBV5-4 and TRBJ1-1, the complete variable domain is ETGVTQSPTHLIKTRGQQVTLRCSSQSGHNTVSWYQQALGQGPQFIFQYYREEENGRGNFPPRFSGLQFPNYSSELNVNALELDDSALYLCASSSGGPNGNTEAFFGQGTRLTVV.

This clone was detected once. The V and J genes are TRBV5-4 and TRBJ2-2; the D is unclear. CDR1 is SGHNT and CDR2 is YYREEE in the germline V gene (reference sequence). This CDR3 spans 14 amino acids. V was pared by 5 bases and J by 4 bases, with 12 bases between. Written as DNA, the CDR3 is TGTGCCAGCAGAGAACCGCGTGGCACCGGGGAGCTGTTTTTT. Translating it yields CASREPRGTGELFF. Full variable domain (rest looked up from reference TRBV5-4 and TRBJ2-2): ETGVTQSPTHLIKTRGQQVTLRCSSQSGHNTVSWYQQALGQGPQFIFQYYREEENGRGNFPPRFSGLQFPNYSSELNVNALELDDSALYLCASREPRGTGELFFGEGSRLTVL.

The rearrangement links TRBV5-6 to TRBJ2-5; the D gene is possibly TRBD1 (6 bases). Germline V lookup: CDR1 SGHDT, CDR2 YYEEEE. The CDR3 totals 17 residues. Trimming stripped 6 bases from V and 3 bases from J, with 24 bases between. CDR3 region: CASTKSRTRGFEETQYF. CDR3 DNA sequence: TGTGCCAGCACCAAATCGCGCACGAGGGGGTTTGAAGAGACCCAGTACTTC.

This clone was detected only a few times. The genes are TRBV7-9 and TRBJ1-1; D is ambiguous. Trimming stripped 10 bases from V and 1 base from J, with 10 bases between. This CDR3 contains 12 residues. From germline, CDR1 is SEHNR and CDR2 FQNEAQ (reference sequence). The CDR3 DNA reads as TGTGCCACCAAAGACCCGAACACTGAAGCTTTCTTT. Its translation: CATKDPNTEAFF.

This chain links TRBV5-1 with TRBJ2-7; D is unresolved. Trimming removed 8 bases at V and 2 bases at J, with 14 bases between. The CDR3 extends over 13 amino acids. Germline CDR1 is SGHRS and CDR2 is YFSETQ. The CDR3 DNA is TGCGCCAGTACGCGTGGAGATACCTACGAGCAGTACTTC. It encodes CASTRGDTYEQYF.

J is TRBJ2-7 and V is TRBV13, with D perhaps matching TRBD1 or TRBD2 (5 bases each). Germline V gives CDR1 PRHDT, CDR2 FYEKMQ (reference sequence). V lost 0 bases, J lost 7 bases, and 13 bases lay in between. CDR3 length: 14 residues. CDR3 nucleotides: TGTGCCAGCAGCTTAGGGGCAGGGACCGGGGAGCAGTACTTC. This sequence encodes CASSLGAGTGEQYF.

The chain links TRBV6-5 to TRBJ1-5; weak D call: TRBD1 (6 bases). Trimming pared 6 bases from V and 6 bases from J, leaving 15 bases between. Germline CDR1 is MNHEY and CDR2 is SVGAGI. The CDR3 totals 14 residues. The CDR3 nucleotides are TGTGCCAGCAGGCCCTCCGACAGGCCTCAGCCCCAGCATTTT. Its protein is CASRPSDRPQPQHF.

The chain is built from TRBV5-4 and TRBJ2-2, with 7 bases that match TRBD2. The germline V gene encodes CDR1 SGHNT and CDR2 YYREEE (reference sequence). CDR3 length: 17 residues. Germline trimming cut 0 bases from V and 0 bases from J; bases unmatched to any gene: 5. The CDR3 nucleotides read TGTGCCAGCAGCTTGGGTTCTAGCGGTCCGAACACCGGGGAGCTGTTTTTT. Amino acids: CASSLGSSGPNTGELFF.

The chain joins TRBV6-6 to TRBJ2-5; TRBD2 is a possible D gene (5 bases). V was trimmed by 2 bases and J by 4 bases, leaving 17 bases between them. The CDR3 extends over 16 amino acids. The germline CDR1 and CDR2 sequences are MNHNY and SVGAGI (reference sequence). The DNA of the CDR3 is TGTGCCAGCAGTTACGACTATTCACCTGTAGGAGAGACCCAGTACTTC. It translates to CASSYDYSPVGETQYF.

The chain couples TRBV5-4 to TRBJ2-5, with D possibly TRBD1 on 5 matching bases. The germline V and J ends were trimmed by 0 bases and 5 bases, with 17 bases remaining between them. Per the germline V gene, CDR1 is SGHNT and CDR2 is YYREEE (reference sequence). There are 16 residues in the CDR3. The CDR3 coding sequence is TGTGCCAGCAGCTTGGACGGCAGGGTCGGGCGGGAGACCCAGTACTTC. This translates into CASSLDGRVGRETQYF.

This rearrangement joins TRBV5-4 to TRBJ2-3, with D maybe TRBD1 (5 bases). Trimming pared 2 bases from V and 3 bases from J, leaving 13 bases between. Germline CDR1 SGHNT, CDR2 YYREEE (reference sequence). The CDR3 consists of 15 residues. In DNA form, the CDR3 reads TGTGCCAGCAGCTTCGGCCAGGGTTTGACAGATACGCAGTATTTT. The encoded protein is CASSFGQGLTDTQYF. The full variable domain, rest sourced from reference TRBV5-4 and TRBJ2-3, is ETGVTQSPTHLIKTRGQQVTLRCSSQSGHNTVSWYQQALGQGPQFIFQYYREEENGRGNFPPRFSGLQFPNYSSELNVNALELDDSALYLCASSFGQGLTDTQYFGPGTRLTVL.

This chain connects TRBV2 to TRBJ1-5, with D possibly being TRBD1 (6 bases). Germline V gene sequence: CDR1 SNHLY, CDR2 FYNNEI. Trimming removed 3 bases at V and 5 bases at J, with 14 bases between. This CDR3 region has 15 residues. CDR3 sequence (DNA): TGTGCCAGCAGTGAGCGGGGGGCGGCGGATCAGCCCCAGCATTTT. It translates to CASSERGAADQPQHF. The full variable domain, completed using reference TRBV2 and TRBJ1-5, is EPEVTQTPSHQVTQMGQEVILRCVPISNHLYFYWYRQILGQKVEFLVSFYNNEISEKSEIFDDQFSVERPDGSNFTLKIRSTKLEDSAMYFCASSERGAADQPQHFGDGTRLSIL.

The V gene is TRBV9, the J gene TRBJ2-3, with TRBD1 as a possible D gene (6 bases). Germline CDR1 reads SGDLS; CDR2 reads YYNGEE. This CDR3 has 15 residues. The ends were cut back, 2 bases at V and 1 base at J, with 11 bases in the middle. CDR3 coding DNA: TGTGCCAGCAGCGTGGCGCCAGGGGGCACAGATACGCAGTATTTT. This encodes CASSVAPGGTDTQYF.

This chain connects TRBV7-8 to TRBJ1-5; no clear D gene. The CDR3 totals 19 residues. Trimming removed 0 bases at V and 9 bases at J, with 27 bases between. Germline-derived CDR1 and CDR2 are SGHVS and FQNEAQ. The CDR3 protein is CASSLAPYVGNSGSGPQHF. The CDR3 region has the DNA TGTGCCAGCAGCTTAGCCCCATACGTCGGGAATTCGGGGTCGGGGCCCCAGCATTTT.

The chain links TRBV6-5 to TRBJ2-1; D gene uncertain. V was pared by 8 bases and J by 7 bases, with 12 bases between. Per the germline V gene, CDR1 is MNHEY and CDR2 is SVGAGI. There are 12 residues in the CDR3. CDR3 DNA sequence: TGTGCCAGCTCCGCGTTTAGTAATGAGCAGTTCTTC. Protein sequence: CASSAFSNEQFF.

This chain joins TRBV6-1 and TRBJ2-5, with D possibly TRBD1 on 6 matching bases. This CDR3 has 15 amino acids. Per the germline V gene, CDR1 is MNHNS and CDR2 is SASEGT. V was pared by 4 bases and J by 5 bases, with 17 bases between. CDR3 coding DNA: TGTGCCAGCAGTGTGTACCCAGGGGCATGGGAGACCCAGTACTTC. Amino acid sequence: CASSVYPGAWETQYF.

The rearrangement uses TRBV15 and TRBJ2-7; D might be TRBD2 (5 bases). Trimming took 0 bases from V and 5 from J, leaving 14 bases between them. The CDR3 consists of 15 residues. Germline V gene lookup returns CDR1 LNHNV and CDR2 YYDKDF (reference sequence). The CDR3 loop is CATSRDGLDPHEQYF. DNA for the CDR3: TGTGCCACCAGCAGAGATGGACTCGATCCCCACGAGCAGTACTTC.

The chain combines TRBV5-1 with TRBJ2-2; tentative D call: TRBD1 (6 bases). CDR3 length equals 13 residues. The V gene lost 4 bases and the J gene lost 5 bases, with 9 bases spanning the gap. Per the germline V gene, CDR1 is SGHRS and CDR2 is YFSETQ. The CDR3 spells CASSEQGTGELFF. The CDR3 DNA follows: TGCGCCAGCAGCGAACAGGGAACCGGGGAGCTGTTTTTT.

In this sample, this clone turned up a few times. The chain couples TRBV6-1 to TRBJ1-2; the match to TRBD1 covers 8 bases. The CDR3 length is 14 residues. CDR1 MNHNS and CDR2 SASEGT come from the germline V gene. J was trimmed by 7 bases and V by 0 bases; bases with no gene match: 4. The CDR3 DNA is TGTGCCAGCAGTGAAGCGGGACAGGTTTTTGGCTACACCTTC. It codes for CASSEAGQVFGYTF.

The CDR3 DNA is TGTGCCTGGTCAGGGACTAGCGGTCGGGCAGATACGCAGTATTTT. This encodes CAWSGTSGRADTQYF. This chain joins TRBV30 and TRBJ2-3; TRBD2 agrees at 11 bases. The CDR3 totals 15 residues. CDR1 is GTSNPN and CDR2 is SVGIG in the germline V gene (reference sequence). With V trimmed by 5 bases and J by 4 bases, 8 bases remained unmatched. Combining the CDR3 with reference TRBV30 and TRBJ2-3 gives the whole variable domain SQTIHQWPATLVQPVGSPLSLECTVEGTSNPNLYWYRQAAGRGLQLLFYSVGIGQISSEVPQNLSASRPQDRQFILSSKKLLLSDSGFYLCAWSGTSGRADTQYFGPGTRLTVL.

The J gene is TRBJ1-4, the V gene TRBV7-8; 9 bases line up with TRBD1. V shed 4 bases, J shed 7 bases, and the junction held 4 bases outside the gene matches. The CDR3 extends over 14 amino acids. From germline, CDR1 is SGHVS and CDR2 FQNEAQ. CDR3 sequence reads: CASSWGQGGEKLFF. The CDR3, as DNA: TGTGCCAGCAGCTGGGGACAGGGAGGTGAAAAACTGTTTTTT.